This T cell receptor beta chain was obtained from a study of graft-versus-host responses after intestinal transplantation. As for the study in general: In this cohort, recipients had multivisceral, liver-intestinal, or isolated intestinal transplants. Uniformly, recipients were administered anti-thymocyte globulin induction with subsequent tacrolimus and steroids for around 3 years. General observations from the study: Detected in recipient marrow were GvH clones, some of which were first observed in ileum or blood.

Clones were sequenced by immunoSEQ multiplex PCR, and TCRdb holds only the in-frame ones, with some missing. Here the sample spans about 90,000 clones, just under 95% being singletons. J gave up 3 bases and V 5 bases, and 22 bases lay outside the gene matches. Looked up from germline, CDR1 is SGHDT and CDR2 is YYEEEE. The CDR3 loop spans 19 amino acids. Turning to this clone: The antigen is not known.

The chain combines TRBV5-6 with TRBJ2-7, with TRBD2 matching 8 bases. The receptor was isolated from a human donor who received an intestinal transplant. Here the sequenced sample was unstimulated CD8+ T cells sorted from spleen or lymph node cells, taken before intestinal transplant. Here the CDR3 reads CASRYQRVLAGKEDYEQYF. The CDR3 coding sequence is TGTGCCAGCAGATATCAAAGGGTTTTAGCGGGAAAGGAAGACTACGAGCAGTACTTC.